This T cell receptor beta chain was identified during a study of control samples from healthy donors and cancer patients. Assay used: immunoSEQ multiplex PCR; TCRdb lists only in-frame clones, some missing. The sample yields about 130,000 clones, about nine tenths seen once. CDR1 is SGHKS, CDR2 YYEKEE, per germline (reference sequence). The CDR3 consists of 14 residues. The V and J ends lost 1 base and 3 bases, in that order; junction bases with no gene match: 4. The clonotype originates from a man younger than 35 in good health. Material for sequencing was blood. V and J are TRBV5-5 and TRBJ2-7; TRBD2 matches at 7 bases. CDR3 nucleotide sequence: TGTGCCAGCAGCTTGAATGGGGGGGACTACGAGCAGTACTTC. Its translation is CASSLNGGDYEQYF.